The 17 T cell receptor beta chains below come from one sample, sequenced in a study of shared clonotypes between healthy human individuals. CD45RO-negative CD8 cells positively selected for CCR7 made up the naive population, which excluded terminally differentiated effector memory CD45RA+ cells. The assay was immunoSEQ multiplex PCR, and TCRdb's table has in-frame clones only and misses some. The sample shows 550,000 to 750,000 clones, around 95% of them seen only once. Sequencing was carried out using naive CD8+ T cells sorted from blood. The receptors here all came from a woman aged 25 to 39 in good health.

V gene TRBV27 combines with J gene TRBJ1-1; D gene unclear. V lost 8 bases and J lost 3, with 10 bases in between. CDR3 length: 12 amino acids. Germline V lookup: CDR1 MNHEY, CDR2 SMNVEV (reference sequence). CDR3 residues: CASGRRDTEAFF. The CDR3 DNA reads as TGTGCCAGCGGGCGACGCGACACTGAAGCTTTCTTT.

CDR3 region: CASSIWGSGSSEQFF. In DNA form, the CDR3 reads TGTGCCAGCAGCATATGGGGGAGCGGGAGTTCCGAGCAGTTCTTC. This chain connects TRBV5-6 to TRBJ2-1; TRBD2 matches at 8 bases. V dropped 4 bases and J dropped 10; count of bases not matched to a gene: 13. Per the germline V gene, CDR1 is SGHDT and CDR2 is YYEEEE. This CDR3 has 15 residues. The complete variable domain, with remaining parts taken from reference TRBV5-6 and TRBJ2-1, reads DAGVTQSPTHLIKTRGQQVTLRCSPKSGHDTVSWYQQALGQGPQFIFQYYEEEERQRGNFPDRFSGHQFPNYSSELNVNALLLGDSALYLCASSIWGSGSSEQFFGPGTRLTVL.

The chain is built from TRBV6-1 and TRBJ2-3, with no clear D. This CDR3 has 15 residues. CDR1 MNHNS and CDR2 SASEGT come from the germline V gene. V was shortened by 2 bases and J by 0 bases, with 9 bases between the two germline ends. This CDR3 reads CASSETVGSTDTQYF. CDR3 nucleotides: TGTGCCAGCAGTGAAACAGTCGGGAGCACAGATACGCAGTATTTT.

The chain's CDR3 is CASSFGQGQNLYEQYF. CDR3 nucleotides: TGTGCCAGCAGCTTCGGCCAAGGACAGAACCTTTACGAGCAGTACTTC. The chain joins TRBV5-4 to TRBJ2-7; tentatively, D is TRBD1 (6 bases). Trimming took off 2 bases at V and 4 bases at J, with 19 bases between the two ends. The CDR3 has 16 residues. Germline loops: CDR1 SGHNT, CDR2 YYREEE (reference sequence).

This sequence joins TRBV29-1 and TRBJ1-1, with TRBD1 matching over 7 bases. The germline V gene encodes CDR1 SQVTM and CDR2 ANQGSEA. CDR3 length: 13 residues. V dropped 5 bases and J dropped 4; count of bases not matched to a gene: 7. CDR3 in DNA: TGCAGCGTTTATACAGGGGAGGGCACTGAAGCTTTCTTT. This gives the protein CSVYTGEGTEAFF.

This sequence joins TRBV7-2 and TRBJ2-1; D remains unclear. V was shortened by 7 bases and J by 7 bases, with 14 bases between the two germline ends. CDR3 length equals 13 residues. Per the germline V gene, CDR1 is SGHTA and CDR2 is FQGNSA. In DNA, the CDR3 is TGTGCCAGCACGGCCTATAGTTATAATGAGCAGTTCTTC. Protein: CASTAYSYNEQFF.

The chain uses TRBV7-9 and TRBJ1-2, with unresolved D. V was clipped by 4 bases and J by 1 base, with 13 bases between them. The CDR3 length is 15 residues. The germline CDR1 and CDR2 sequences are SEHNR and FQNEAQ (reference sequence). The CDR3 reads CASSSSGLINYGYTF. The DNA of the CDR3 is TGTGCCAGCAGCTCGAGTGGGCTTATTAACTATGGCTACACCTTC. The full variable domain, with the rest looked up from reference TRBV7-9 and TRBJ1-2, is DTGVSQNPRHKITKRGQNVTFRCDPISEHNRLYWYRQTLGQGPEFLTYFQNEAQLEKSRLLSDRFSAERPKGSFSTLEIQRTEQGDSAMYLCASSSSGLINYGYTFGSGTRLTVV.

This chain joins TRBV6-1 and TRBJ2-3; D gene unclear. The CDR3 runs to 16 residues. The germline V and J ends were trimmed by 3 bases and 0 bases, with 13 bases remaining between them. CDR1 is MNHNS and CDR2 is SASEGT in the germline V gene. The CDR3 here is CASSDDRLGSTDTQYF. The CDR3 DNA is TGTGCCAGCAGTGACGATCGGCTAGGGAGCACAGATACGCAGTATTTT.

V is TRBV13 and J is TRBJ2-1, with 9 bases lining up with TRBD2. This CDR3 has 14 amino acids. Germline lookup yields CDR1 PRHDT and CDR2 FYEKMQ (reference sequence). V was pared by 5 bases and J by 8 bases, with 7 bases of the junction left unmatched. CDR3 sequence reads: CASSQQVAGDEQFF. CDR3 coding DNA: TGTGCCAGCAGCCAACAGGTAGCGGGAGATGAGCAGTTCTTC.

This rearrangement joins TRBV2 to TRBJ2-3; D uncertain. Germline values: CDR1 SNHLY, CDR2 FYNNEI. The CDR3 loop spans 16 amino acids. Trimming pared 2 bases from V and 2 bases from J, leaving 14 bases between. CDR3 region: CASSEIAPGVTDTQYF. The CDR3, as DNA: TGTGCCAGCAGTGAAATCGCCCCCGGCGTCACAGATACGCAGTATTTT.

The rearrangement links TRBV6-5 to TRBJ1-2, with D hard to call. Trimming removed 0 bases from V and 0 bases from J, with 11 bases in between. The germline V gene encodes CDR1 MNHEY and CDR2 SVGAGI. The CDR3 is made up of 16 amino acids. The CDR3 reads CASSYSKAYANYGYTF. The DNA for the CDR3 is TGTGCCAGCAGTTACTCGAAGGCGTATGCTAACTATGGCTACACCTTC.

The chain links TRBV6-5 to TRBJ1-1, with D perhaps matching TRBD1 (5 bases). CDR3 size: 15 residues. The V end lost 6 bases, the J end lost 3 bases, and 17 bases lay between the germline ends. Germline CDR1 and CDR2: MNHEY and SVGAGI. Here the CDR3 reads CASSSQGQRDTEAFF. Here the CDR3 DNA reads TGTGCCAGCAGCTCCCAAGGACAACGGGACACTGAAGCTTTCTTT.

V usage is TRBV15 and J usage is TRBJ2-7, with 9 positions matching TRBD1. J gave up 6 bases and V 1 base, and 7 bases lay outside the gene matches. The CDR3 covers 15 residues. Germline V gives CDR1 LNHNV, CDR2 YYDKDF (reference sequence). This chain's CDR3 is CATSRGWTGESEQYF. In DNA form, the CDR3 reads TGTGCCACCAGCAGAGGTTGGACAGGGGAAAGCGAGCAGTACTTC.

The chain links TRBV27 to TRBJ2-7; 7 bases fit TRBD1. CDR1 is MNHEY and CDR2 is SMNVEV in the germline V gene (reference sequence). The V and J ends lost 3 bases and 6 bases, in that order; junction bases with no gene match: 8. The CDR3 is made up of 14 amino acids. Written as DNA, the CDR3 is TGTGCCAGCAGTTTGTCAGGGGGACCCCCCGAGCAGTACTTC. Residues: CASSLSGGPPEQYF.

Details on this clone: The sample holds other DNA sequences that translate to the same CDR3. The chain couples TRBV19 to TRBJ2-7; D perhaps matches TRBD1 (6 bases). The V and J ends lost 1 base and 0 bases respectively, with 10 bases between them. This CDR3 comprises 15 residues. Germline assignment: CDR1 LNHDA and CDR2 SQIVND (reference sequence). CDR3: CASSIGQGSSYEQYF. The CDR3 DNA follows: TGTGCCAGTAGTATAGGTCAGGGGAGCTCCTACGAGCAGTACTTC.

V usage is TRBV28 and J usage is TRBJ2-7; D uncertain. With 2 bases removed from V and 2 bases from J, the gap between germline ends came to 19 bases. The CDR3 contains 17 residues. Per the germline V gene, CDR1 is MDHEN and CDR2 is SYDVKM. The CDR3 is CASSLRLMDSQAYEQYF. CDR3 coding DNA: TGTGCCAGCAGTTTAAGGTTGATGGATTCCCAAGCCTACGAGCAGTACTTC.

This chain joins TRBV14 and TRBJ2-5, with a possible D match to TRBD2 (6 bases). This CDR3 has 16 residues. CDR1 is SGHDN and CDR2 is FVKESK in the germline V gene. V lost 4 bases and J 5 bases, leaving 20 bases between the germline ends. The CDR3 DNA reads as TGTGCCAGCAGCCCGAAGAAAGGGCTAGCGACCGAGACCCAGTACTTC. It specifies CASSPKKGLATETQYF. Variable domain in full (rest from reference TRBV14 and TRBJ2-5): EAGVTQFPSHSVIEKGQTVTLRCDPISGHDNLYWYRRVMGKEIKFLLHFVKESKQDESGMPNNRFLAERTGGTYSTLKVQPAELEDSGVYFCASSPKKGLATETQYFGPGTRLLVL.